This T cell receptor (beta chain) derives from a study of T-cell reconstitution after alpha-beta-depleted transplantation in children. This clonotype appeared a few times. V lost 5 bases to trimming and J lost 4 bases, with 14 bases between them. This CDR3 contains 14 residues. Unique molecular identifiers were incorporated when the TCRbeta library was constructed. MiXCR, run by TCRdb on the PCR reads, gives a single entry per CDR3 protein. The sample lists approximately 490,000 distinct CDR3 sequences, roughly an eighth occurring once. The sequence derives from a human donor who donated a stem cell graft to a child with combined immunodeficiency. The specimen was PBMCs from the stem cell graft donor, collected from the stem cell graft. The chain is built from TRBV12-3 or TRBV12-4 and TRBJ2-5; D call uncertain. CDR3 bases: TGTGCCAGCAGTCCGACCCCGCTAGGAGAGACCCAGTACTTC. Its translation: CASSPTPLGETQYF.